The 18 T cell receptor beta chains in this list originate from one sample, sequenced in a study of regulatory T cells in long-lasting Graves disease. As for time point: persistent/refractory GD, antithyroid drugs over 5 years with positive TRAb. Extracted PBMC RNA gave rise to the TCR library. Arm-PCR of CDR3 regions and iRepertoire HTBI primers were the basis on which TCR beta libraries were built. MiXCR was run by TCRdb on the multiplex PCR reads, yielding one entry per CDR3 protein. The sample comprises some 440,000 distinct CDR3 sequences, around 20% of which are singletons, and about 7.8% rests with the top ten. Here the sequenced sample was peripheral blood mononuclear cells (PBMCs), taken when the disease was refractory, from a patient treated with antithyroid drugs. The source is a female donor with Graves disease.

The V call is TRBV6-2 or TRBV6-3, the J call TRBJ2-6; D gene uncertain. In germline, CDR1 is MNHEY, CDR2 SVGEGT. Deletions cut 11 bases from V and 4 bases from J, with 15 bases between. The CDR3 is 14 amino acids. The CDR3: CALSKALGANVLTF. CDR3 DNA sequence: TGTGCCCTGTCGAAGGCGCTCGGGGCCAACGTCCTGACTTTC.

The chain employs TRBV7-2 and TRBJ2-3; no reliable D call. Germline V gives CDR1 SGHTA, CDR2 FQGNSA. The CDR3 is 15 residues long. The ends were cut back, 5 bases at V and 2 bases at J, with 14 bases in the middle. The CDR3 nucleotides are TGTGCCAGCAGCAATCGACACGCGCTCACAGATACGCAGTATTTT. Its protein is CASSNRHALTDTQYF.

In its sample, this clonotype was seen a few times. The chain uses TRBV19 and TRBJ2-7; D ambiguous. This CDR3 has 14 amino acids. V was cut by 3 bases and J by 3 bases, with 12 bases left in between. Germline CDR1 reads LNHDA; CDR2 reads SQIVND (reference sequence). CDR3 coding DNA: TGTGCCAGTAGTATGGAACATTCCGGCTACGAGCAGTACTTC. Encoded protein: CASSMEHSGYEQYF.

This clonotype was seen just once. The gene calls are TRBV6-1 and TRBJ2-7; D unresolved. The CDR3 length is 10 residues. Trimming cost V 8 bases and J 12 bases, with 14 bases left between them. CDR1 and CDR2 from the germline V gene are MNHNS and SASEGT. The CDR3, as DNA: TGTGCCAGCGGCCGAAACGGTGGGTACTTC. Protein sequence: CASGRNGGYF.

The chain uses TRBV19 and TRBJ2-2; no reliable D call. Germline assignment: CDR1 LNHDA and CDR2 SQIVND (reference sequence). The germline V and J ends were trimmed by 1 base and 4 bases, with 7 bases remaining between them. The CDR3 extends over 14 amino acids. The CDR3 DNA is TGTGCCAGTAGTATAGGAGTCTTCACCGGGGAGCTGTTTTTT. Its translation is CASSIGVFTGELFF.

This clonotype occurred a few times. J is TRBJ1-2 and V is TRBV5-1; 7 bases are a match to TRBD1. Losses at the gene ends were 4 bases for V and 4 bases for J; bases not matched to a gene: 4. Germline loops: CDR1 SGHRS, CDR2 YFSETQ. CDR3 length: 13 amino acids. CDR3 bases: TGCGCCAGCAGCGGGACAGCCGCCTATGGCTACACCTTC. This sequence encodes CASSGTAAYGYTF.

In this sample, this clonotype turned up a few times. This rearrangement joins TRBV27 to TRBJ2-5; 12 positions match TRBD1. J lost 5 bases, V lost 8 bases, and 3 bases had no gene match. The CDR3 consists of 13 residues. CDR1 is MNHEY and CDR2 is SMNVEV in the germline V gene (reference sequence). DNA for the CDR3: TGTGCCAGCGGGACAGGGGGCTGGGAGACCCAGTACTTC. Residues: CASGTGGWETQYF.

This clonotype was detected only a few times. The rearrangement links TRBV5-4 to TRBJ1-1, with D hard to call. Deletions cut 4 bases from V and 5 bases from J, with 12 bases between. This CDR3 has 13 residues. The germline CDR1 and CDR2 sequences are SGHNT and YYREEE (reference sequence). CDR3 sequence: CASSLTHGTEAFF. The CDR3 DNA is TGTGCCAGCAGCCTCACTCATGGGACTGAAGCTTTCTTT.

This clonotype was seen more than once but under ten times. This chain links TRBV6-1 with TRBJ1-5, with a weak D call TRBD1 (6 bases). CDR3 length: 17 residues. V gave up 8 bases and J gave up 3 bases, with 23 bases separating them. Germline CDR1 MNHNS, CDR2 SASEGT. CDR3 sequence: CASRPRGGGGNNQPQHF. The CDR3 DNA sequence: TGTGCCAGCCGACCAAGAGGTGGGGGCGGAAACAATCAGCCCCAGCATTTT.

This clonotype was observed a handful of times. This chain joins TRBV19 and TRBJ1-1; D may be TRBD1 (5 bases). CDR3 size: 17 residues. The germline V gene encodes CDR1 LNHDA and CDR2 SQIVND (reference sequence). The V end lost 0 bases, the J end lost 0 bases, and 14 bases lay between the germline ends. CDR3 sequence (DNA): TGTGCCAGTAGTATAGATAGGGCGGACATCATGAACACTGAAGCTTTCTTT. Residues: CASSIDRADIMNTEAFF.

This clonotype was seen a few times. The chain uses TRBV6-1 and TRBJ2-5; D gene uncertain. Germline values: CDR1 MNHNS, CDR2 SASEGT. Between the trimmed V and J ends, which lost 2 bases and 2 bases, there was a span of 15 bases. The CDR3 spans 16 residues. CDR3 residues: CASSEMVGTTQETQYF. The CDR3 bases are TGTGCCAGCAGTGAAATGGTCGGAACAACACAAGAGACCCAGTACTTC.

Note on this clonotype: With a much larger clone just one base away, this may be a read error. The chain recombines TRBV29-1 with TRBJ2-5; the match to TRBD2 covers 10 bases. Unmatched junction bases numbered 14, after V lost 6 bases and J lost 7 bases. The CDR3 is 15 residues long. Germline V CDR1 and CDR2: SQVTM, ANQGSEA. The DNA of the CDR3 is TGCAGCGTAACCGGGACTAGCGTGAGGAGGGGGACCCAGTACTTC. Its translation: CSVTGTSVRRGTQYF.

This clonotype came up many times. In nucleotides, the CDR3 is TGTGCCAGCAGTTACTCCCCGGGACTAGCGGGGGAGCAGTACTTC. It codes for CASSYSPGLAGEQYF. This chain uses TRBV6-5 with TRBJ2-7, with 13 nucleotides matching TRBD2. V trimming: 0 bases; J trimming: 7 bases; junction bases outside the gene matches: 3. Germline-derived CDR1 and CDR2 are MNHEY and SVGAGI. The CDR3 loop spans 15 amino acids.

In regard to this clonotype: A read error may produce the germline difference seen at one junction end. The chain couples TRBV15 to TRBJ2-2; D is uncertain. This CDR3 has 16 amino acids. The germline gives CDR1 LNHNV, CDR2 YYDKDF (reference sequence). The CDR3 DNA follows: TGTGCCACCAGCAGAGATCTCGACACCTACACCGAGGAGCTGTTTTTT. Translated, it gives CATSRDLDTYTEELFF.

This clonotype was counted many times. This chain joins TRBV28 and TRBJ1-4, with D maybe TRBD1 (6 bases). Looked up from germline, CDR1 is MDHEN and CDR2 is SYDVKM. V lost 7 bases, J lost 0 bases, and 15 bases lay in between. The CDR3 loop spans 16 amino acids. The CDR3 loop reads CASIPLGASTNEKLFF. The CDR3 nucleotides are TGTGCCAGCATTCCTTTGGGGGCCTCAACTAATGAAAAACTGTTTTTT.

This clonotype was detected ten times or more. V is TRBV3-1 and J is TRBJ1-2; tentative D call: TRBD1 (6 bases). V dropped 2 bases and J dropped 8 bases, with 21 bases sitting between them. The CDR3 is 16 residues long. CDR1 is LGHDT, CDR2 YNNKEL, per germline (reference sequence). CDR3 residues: CASSQPPAGTKKGYTF. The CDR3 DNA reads TGTGCCAGCAGCCAACCACCCGCCGGGACAAAGAAAGGCTACACCTTC.

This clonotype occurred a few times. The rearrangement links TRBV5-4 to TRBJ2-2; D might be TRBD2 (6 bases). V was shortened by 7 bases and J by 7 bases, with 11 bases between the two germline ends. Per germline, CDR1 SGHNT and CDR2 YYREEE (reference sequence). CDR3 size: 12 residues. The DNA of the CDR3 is TGTGCCAGCCGCGGGATGAACGGGGAGCTGTTTTTT. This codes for CASRGMNGELFF. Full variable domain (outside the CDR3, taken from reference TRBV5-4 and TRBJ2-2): ETGVTQSPTHLIKTRGQQVTLRCSSQSGHNTVSWYQQALGQGPQFIFQYYREEENGRGNFPPRFSGLQFPNYSSELNVNALELDDSALYLCASRGMNGELFFGEGSRLTVL.

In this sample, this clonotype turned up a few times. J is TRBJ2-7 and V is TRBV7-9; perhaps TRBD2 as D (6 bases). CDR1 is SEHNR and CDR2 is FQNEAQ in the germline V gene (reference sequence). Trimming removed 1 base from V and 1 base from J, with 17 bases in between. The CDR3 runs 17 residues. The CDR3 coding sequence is TGTGCCAGCAGCTTAGTTGAGGCTAGCGTGATTTCCTACGAGCAGTACTTC. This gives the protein CASSLVEASVISYEQYF.